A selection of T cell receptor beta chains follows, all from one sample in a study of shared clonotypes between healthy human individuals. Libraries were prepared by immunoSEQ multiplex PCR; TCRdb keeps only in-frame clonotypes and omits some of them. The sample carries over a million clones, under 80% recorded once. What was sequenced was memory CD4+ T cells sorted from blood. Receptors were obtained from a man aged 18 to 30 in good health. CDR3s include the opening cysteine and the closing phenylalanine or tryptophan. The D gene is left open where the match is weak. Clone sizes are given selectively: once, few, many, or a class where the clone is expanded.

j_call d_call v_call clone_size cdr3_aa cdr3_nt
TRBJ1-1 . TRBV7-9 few CASSFLQGGEAFF TGTGCCAGCAGCTTTTTACAGGGAGGAGAAGCTTTCTTT
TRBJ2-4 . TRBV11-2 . CASSQFQGISKNIQYF TGTGCCAGCAGCCAATTCCAGGGGATATCCAAAAACATTCAGTACTTC
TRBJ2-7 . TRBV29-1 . CSVETSSYEQYF TGCAGCGTTGAAACAAGCTCCTACGAGCAGTACTTC
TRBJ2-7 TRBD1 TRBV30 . CAWSLRQGTGEQYF TGTGCCTGGAGCCTGCGACAGGGAACGGGCGAGCAGTACTTC
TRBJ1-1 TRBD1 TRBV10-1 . CASSESFLGQGRLGTEAFF TGCGCCAGCAGTGAGTCGTTTTTAGGACAGGGTCGCCTGGGCACTGAAGCTTTCTTT
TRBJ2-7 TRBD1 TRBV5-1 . CASSVGQGAGYEQYF TGCGCCAGCAGCGTCGGACAGGGGGCAGGCTACGAGCAGTACTTC
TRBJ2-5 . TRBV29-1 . CSVARDVMQETQYF TGCAGCGTCGCACGGGACGTCATGCAAGAGACCCAGTACTTC
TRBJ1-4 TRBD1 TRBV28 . CASSPRGRGSEKLFF TGTGCCAGCAGTCCCAGGGGGCGTGGGAGTGAAAAACTGTTTTTT
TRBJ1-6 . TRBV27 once CASSFERSPLHF TGTGCCAGCAGTTTTGAACGTTCACCCCTCCACTTT
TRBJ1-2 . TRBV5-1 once CASSSGPGGGGYTF TGCGCCAGCAGCTCGGGGCCGGGGGGTGGAGGCTACACCTTC
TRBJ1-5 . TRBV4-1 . CASSQDNLQPQHF TGCGCCAGCAGCCAGGACAATTTGCAGCCCCAGCATTTT
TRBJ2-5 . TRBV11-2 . CASSLGRARGETQYF TGTGCCAGCAGCTTAGGTCGAGCCAGGGGAGAGACCCAGTACTTC
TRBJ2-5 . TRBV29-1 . CSVDRGQGETQYF TGCAGCGTTGACCGGGGGCAGGGAGAGACCCAGTACTTC
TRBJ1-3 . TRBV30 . CAWGRGSSGNTIYF TGTGCCTGGGGACGGGGAAGCTCTGGAAACACCATATATTTT
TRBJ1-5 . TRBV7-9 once CASSFGYQPQHF TGTGCCAGCAGCTTTGGATATCAGCCCCAGCATTTT
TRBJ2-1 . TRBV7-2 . CASSLVVVNEQFF TGTGCCAGCAGCTTAGTGGTCGTGAATGAGCAGTTCTTC
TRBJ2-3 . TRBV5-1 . CASSLEDSGKADTQYF TGCGCCAGCAGCTTGGAGGATTCAGGAAAGGCAGATACGCAGTATTTT
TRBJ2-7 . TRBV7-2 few CASSLGGTQYEQYF TGTGCCAGCAGCTTAGGAGGGACGCAATACGAGCAGTACTTC
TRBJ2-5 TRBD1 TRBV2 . CASSADRGQETQYF TGTGCCAGCAGTGCTGACAGGGGCCAGGAGACCCAGTACTTC
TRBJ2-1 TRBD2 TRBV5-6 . CASSLGLALFSYNEQFF TGTGCCAGCAGCTTGGGACTAGCGCTATTCTCCTACAATGAGCAGTTCTTC
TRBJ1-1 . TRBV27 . CASSIRQNTEAFF TGTGCCAGCAGCATTCGACAGAACACTGAAGCTTTCTTT
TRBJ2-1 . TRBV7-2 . CASSLSFRQPRRNEQFF TGTGCCAGCAGCTTATCATTCCGGCAGCCTCGGAGGAATGAGCAGTTCTTC
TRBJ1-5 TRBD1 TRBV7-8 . CASSTDRANQPQHF TGTGCCAGCAGTACGGACAGGGCGAATCAGCCCCAGCATTTT
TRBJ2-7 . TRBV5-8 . CASSSQDEQYF TGTGCCAGCAGCTCGCAAGACGAGCAGTACTTC
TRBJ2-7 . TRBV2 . CASRAGTQGQEQYF TGTGCCAGCAGAGCCGGGACCCAGGGGCAAGAGCAGTACTTC
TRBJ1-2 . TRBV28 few CASSPQGYGYTF TGTGCCAGCAGTCCCCAGGGATATGGCTACACCTTC
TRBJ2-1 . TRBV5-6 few CASSLNRQTTYNEQFF TGTGCCAGCAGTTTGAATCGACAGACGACCTACAATGAGCAGTTCTTC
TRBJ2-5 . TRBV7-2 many CASSFNPGRETQYF TGTGCCAGCAGCTTTAACCCCGGGCGGGAGACCCAGTACTTC
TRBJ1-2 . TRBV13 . CASSVRDKPFYGYTF TGTGCCAGCAGCGTCCGGGATAAACCCTTCTATGGCTACACCTTC
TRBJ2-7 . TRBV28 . CASGRIGSEQYF TGTGCCAGCGGCAGGATTGGTTCCGAGCAGTACTTC
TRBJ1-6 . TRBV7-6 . CASSLGQGYSPLHF TGTGCCAGCAGCTTAGGGCAGGGCTATTCACCCCTCCACTTT
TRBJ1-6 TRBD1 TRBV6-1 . CASSGGTGGVSNSPLHF TGTGCCAGCAGTGGCGGGACAGGGGGGGTCAGTAATTCACCCCTCCACTTT
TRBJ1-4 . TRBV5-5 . CASSRRGLDEKLFF TGTGCCAGCAGCCGGAGAGGACTAGATGAAAAACTGTTTTTT
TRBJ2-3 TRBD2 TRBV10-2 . CASSESGGRPDTQYF TGCGCCAGCAGTGAGAGTGGCGGGAGGCCAGATACGCAGTATTTT
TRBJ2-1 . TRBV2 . CASSYQSSYNEQFF TGTGCCAGCAGTTACCAGAGCTCCTACAATGAGCAGTTCTTC
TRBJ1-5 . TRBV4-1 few CASSQDPGLSNQPQHF TGCGCCAGCAGCCAAGACCCAGGGCTCAGCAATCAGCCCCAGCATTTT
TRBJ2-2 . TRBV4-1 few CASSQAIFARSGRTNTGELFF TGCGCCAGCAGCCAAGCCATTTTCGCGCGGTCGGGACGGACGAACACCGGGGAGCTGTTTTTT
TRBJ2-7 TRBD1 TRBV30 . CAGAGQGAYEQYF TGTGCCGGGGCGGGACAGGGGGCCTACGAGCAGTACTTC
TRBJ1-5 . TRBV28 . CASRLIYREWMEPQHF TGTGCCAGCAGACTTATTTACAGGGAGTGGATGGAGCCCCAGCATTTT
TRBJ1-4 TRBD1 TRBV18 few CASSPRGQVPVNDKLFF TGTGCCAGCTCACCGCGAGGACAGGTACCAGTGAATGATAAACTGTTTTTT